The source of this T cell receptor (beta chain) is a study of early T cells in non-severe SARS-CoV-2 infection. Turning to the study itself: Whole-blood bulk RNA, unsorted, was sequenced, and chains were unpaired.

Whole-study results and caveats: There was a bias toward anti-spike CD8 responses in VDJdb matching, which missed private and CD4 specificities.

On this clonotype: Its antigen is unknown.

Germline V gene lookup returns CDR1 SGDLS and CDR2 YYNGEE. This CDR3 has 12 residues. V lost 0 bases and J lost 8, with 8 bases in between. Individual cDNA molecules received unique molecular identifiers. MiXCR was run by TCRdb on the 5' RACE reads, yielding one entry per CDR3 protein. This sample has tens of thousands of distinct CDR3 sequences, with 15% found just once. This rearrangement joins TRBV9 to TRBJ1-1, with D uncertain. Sequenced material: whole blood. The TCR comes from an adult who was a healthcare worker with PCR-confirmed SARS-CoV-2 infection or an uninfected control (not recorded which). The CDR3 nucleotides read TGTGCCAGCAGCGTAGAGGAGGCCGAAGCTTTCTTT. It yields the protein CASSVEEAEAFF. Full variable domain (rest looked up from reference TRBV9 and TRBJ1-1): DSGVTQTPKHLITATGQRVTLRCSPRSGDLSVYWYQQSLDQGLQFLIQYYNGEERAKGNILERFSAQQFPDLHSELNLSSLELGDSALYFCASSVEEAEAFFGQGTRLTVV.